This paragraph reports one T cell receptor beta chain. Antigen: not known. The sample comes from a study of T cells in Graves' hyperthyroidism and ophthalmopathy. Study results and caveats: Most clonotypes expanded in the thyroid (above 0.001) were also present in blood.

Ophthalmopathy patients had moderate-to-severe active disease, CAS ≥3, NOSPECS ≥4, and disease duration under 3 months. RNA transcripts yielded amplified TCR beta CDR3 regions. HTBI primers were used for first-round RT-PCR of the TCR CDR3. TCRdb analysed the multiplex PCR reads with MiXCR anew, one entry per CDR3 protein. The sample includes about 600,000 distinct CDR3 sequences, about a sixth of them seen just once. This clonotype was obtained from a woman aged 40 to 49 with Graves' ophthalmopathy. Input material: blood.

CDR3 nucleotide sequence: TGTGCCAGCAGTTACAAAGCCGGGACAGGGGGTGGGTCCGGCTCCTACGAGCAGTACTTC. Translating it yields CASSYKAGTGGGSGSYEQYF. The chain recombines TRBV6-5 with TRBJ2-7; TRBD1 aligns across 11 bases. CDR1 is MNHEY and CDR2 is SVGAGI in the germline V gene. The CDR3 runs to 20 residues. V lost 2 bases and J lost 0; bases outside the gene matches: 15.